Shown below are 19 T cell receptor beta chains from a single sample sequenced in a study of shared clonotypes between healthy human individuals. Here immunoSEQ multiplex PCR was the method, and the copy in TCRdb shows in-frame clones only, minus some. Of about 1.4 million clones listed, approximately 97% are singletons. Sequencing used naive CD4+ T cells sorted from blood. Subset specified: CD45RA+ positively selected. The source is a man aged 25 to 40 in good health.

The gene calls are TRBV19 and TRBJ2-5, with D maybe TRBD2 (5 bases). This CDR3 has 13 residues. V was pared by 7 bases and J by 5 bases, with 14 bases between. Germline V gene data show CDR1 as LNHDA and CDR2 as SQIVND (reference sequence). The CDR3 nucleotides are TGTGCCAGTACTCCTCAGGCTAGCGAGACCCAGTACTTC. It encodes CASTPQASETQYF.

The rearrangement links TRBV6-1 to TRBJ1-1; D gene uncertain. CDR1 is MNHNS and CDR2 is SASEGT in the germline V gene. V lost 1 base, J lost 3 bases, and 9 bases lay in between. This CDR3 has 14 residues. CDR3 loop: CASSEGGADTEAFF. CDR3 DNA: TGTGCCAGCAGTGAAGGGGGTGCGGACACTGAAGCTTTCTTT.

The CDR3, as DNA: TGCGCCAGCAGCGAGAGGACAGGAGGCTACTATGGCTACACCTTC. Protein product: CASSERTGGYYGYTF. This chain uses TRBV4-3 with TRBJ1-2; TRBD1 matches 7 bases. The germline V gene has CDR1 LGHNA and CDR2 YSLEER. This CDR3 contains 15 residues. V was clipped by 5 bases and J by 3 bases; unmatched bases: 9.

The chain combines TRBV28 with TRBJ2-7; unclear D gene. CDR1 MDHEN and CDR2 SYDVKM come from the germline V gene. The CDR3 runs to 14 residues. The V end lost 6 bases, the J end lost 0 bases, and 12 bases lay between the germline ends. CDR3 loop: CASSIYENSYEQYF. For the CDR3, the DNA is TGTGCCAGCAGCATTTACGAGAACTCCTACGAGCAGTACTTC.

The J gene is TRBJ1-1, the V gene TRBV5-1, with TRBD1 as a possible D gene (5 bases). Germline assignment: CDR1 SGHRS and CDR2 YFSETQ. This CDR3 spans 16 amino acids. The germline V and J ends were trimmed by 0 bases and 3 bases, with 15 bases remaining between them. CDR3 in amino acids: CASSLGLGGADTEAFF. The CDR3 region has the DNA TGCGCCAGCAGCTTGGGGCTCGGTGGGGCGGACACTGAAGCTTTCTTT.

V is TRBV4-3 and J is TRBJ2-3; no reliable D call. The V gene lost 0 bases and the J gene lost 1 base, with 8 bases spanning the gap. Germline V gives CDR1 LGHNA, CDR2 YSLEER. The CDR3 loop spans 15 amino acids. CDR3 in amino acids: CASSQDLAGTDTQYF. CDR3 coding DNA: TGCGCCAGCAGCCAAGATTTGGCGGGCACAGATACGCAGTATTTT.

Concerning this clone itself: Other nucleotide sequences from this sample produce the same CDR3. The V gene is TRBV15, the J gene TRBJ2-7; D is uncertain. The CDR3 consists of 13 residues. Germline lookup yields CDR1 LNHNV and CDR2 YYDKDF (reference sequence). V was cut by 0 bases and J by 4 bases, with 7 bases left in between. CDR3 region: CATSRDLAYEQYF. The DNA for the CDR3 is TGTGCCACCAGCAGAGACTTGGCGTACGAGCAGTACTTC.

This rearrangement joins TRBV10-3 to TRBJ1-1; D gene unclear. The CDR3 loop spans 14 amino acids. Germline V gene data show CDR1 as ENHRY and CDR2 as SYGVKD. V was cut by 6 bases and J by 2 bases, with 13 bases left in between. This CDR3 reads CAIRPRETNTEAFF. DNA for the CDR3: TGTGCCATCAGACCCCGGGAAACCAACACTGAAGCTTTCTTT.

The chain links TRBV6-7 to TRBJ2-2; the D is unclear. TRBV6-7 is filed as an ORF, its function uncertain. The CDR3 has 17 residues. Trimming stripped 5 bases from V and 5 bases from J, with 21 bases between. The CDR3 DNA sequence: TGTGCCAGCAGTCCCGGGCACCCTCTTAGGAGAACCGGGGAGCTGTTTTTT. This translates into CASSPGHPLRRTGELFF.

The table lists this clone with a count of one. This sequence joins TRBV19 and TRBJ2-6; unclear D gene. The V gene's germline CDR1 is LNHDA and CDR2 SQIVND (reference sequence). The CDR3 covers 12 residues. Trimming took 8 bases from V and 4 from J, leaving 6 bases between them. The CDR3 loop reads CASAGGANVLTF. As DNA, the CDR3 is TGTGCCAGTGCTGGCGGGGCCAACGTCCTGACTTTC. Using reference TRBV19 and TRBJ2-6 for the parts outside the CDR3, the full variable domain is DGGITQSPKYLFRKEGQNVTLSCEQNLNHDAMYWYRQDPGQGLRLIYYSQIVNDFQKGDIAEGYSVSREKKESFPLTVTSAQKNPTAFYLCASAGGANVLTFGAGSRLTVL.

The rearrangement links TRBV7-8 to TRBJ2-7; 9 nucleotides align to TRBD1. The germline V gene has CDR1 SGHVS and CDR2 FQNEAQ. The trim removed 5 bases at V and 2 bases at J, leaving 7 bases unmatched. The CDR3 is 15 amino acids. The CDR3 loop is CASSLRTGDPYEQYF. CDR3 DNA: TGTGCCAGCAGCCTTCGGACAGGGGACCCCTACGAGCAGTACTTC.

The chain recombines TRBV7-6 with TRBJ2-5; the match to TRBD1 covers 8 bases. Germline V gives CDR1 SGHVS, CDR2 FNYEAQ. Unmatched junction bases numbered 4, after V lost 5 bases and J lost 2 bases. The CDR3 runs to 14 residues. DNA for the CDR3: TGTGCCAGCAGCCCACGGACAGGGCAAGAGACCCAGTACTTC. Protein sequence: CASSPRTGQETQYF.

V is TRBV5-4 and J is TRBJ2-5, with TRBD2 matching over 7 bases. The ends lost 0 bases at V and 3 bases at J; junction bases unmatched: 2. The CDR3 covers 14 residues. In germline, CDR1 is SGHNT, CDR2 YYREEE (reference sequence). CDR3 residues: CASSLGAGKETQYF. In DNA form, the CDR3 reads TGTGCCAGCAGCTTGGGAGCGGGAAAAGAGACCCAGTACTTC.

This rearrangement joins TRBV18 to TRBJ2-1; 7 bases align to TRBD1. The germline V gene has CDR1 KGHSH and CDR2 LQKENI. This CDR3 has 15 amino acids. Trimming removed 3 bases from V and 4 bases from J; junction bases left unmatched: 6. The CDR3 loop is CASSPDRTIYNEQFF. CDR3 bases: TGTGCCAGCTCACCGGACAGGACCATTTACAATGAGCAGTTCTTC.

J is TRBJ2-3 and V is TRBV7-2; D remains ambiguous. CDR1 and CDR2 from the germline V gene are SGHTA and FQGNSA. The CDR3 length is 13 residues. Trimming cost V 4 bases and J 5 bases, with 10 bases left between them. CDR3 nucleotides: TGTGCCAGCAGCTCAGTCGGTAGAGATACGCAGTATTTT. As protein: CASSSVGRDTQYF. The whole variable domain, filled in from reference TRBV7-2 and TRBJ2-3, reads GAGVSQSPSNKVTEKGKDVELRCDPISGHTALYWYRQSLGQGLEFLIYFQGNSAPDKSGLPSDRFSAERTGGSVSTLTIQRTQQEDSAVYLCASSSVGRDTQYFGPGTRLTVL.

The chain recombines TRBV5-1 with TRBJ1-2; the match to TRBD1 covers 7 bases. The CDR3 runs to 18 residues. Germline V CDR1 and CDR2: SGHRS, YFSETQ. J lost 0 bases, V lost 5 bases, and 16 bases had no gene match. CDR3 in amino acids: CASSLNRQGSATNYGYTF. CDR3 bases: TGCGCCAGCAGTTTAAACAGACAGGGCAGCGCAACTAACTATGGCTACACCTTC.

The V gene is TRBV19, the J gene TRBJ2-7; no firm D call. CDR1 is LNHDA, CDR2 SQIVND, per germline (reference sequence). The length of the CDR3 is 14 residues. The V end was cut by 8 bases, the J end by 2 bases, with 16 bases between. CDR3 protein: CASRQDLWAYEQYF. CDR3 in DNA: TGTGCCAGTCGCCAGGATCTTTGGGCCTACGAGCAGTACTTC.

V is TRBV5-1 and J is TRBJ1-1, with D possibly TRBD1 on 5 matching bases. CDR3 length: 14 residues. Germline CDR1 and CDR2: SGHRS and YFSETQ. V lost 4 bases and J 2 bases, leaving 12 bases between the germline ends. The CDR3 nucleotides read TGCGCCAGCAGCAGGGACCGAATCAACACTGAAGCTTTCTTT. Translation gives CASSRDRINTEAFF.

V is TRBV18 and J is TRBJ2-5; D remains unclear. The CDR3 is 16 amino acids. The germline V gene encodes CDR1 KGHSH and CDR2 LQKENI. V was clipped by 0 bases and J by 2 bases, with 13 bases between them. The CDR3, as DNA: TGTGCCAGCTCACCACCGGGGTACCCCCTTCAAGAGACCCAGTACTTC. Its translation is CASSPPGYPLQETQYF.